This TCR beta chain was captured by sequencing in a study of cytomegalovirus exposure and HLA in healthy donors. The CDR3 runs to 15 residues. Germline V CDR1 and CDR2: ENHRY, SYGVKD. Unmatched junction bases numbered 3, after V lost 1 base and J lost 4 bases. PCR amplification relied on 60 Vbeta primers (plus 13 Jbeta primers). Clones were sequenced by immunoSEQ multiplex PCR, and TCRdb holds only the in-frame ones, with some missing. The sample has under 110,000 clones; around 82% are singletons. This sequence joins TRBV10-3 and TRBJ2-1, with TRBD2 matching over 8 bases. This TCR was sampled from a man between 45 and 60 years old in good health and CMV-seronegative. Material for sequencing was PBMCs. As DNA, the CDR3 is TGTGCCATCAGTGAGTTAACTAGCGGTTACAATGAGCAGTTCTTC. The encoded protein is CAISELTSGYNEQFF.